This is a list of T cell receptor beta chains from one sample in a study of blood T cell repertoires in COVID-19. The data were produced by immunoSEQ multiplex PCR, yet TCRdb's version contains in-frame clones alone and is incomplete. Of about 150,000 clones in the sample, about 80% were seen once. The sequencing input was peripheral blood. These receptors all stem from a woman aged 55-69 years with COVID-19, enrolled during active disease. Each CDR3 is given with its conserved first and last residue.

j_gene: TRBJ2-1; v_gene: TRBV7-8; CDR3aa: CASSFQHAGTSGGRGEQFF
j_gene: TRBJ2-1; v_gene: TRBV7-9; CDR3aa: CASSSTGGPSYNEQFF
j_gene: TRBJ1-2; v_gene: TRBV11-1; CDR3aa: CASSVGEQASHPGYTF
j_gene: TRBJ2-1; v_gene: TRBV5-1; CDR3aa: CASSLLGRDDEQFF
j_gene: TRBJ1-3; v_gene: TRBV9; CDR3aa: CASSSDRAWVGNTIYF
j_gene: TRBJ2-7; v_gene: TRBV7-9; CDR3aa: CASSYSSGRYEQYF
j_gene: TRBJ2-3; v_gene: TRBV11-3; CDR3aa: CASSNGGLAGAVTDTQYF
j_gene: TRBJ2-1; v_gene: TRBV5-4; CDR3aa: CAIGSGGSYNEQFF
j_gene: TRBJ1-6; v_gene: TRBV7-2; CDR3aa: CASSWRASPLHF
j_gene: TRBJ1-6; v_gene: TRBV9; CDR3aa: CASSVLQDNSPLHF
j_gene: TRBJ1-3; v_gene: TRBV5-8; CDR3aa: CASSLPNPTARNTIYF
j_gene: TRBJ2-1; v_gene: TRBV7-9; CDR3aa: CASSPGTSAYNEQFF
j_gene: TRBJ1-6; v_gene: TRBV27; CDR3aa: CASSLGWDRVKSPLHF
j_gene: TRBJ1-1; v_gene: TRBV7-8; CDR3aa: CASSLGDRGATEAFF
j_gene: TRBJ1-2; v_gene: TRBV6-7; CDR3aa: CASSYSIRRDSIKNNGYTF
j_gene: TRBJ2-1; v_gene: TRBV2; CDR3aa: CASSQYNEQFF
j_gene: TRBJ1-6; v_gene: TRBV12-3/TRBV12-4; CDR3aa: CASRRGAAPLHF
j_gene: TRBJ1-2; v_gene: TRBV9; CDR3aa: CASSMGQWGGYTF
j_gene: TRBJ1-6; v_gene: TRBV27; CDR3aa: CASSLGQGTSPLHF
j_gene: TRBJ1-4; v_gene: TRBV7-9; CDR3aa: CASRPDSEKLFF
j_gene: TRBJ1-6; v_gene: TRBV18; CDR3aa: CASSPGLMNSPLHF
j_gene: TRBJ2-1; v_gene: TRBV29-1; CDR3aa: CSVERQGRDNEQFF
j_gene: TRBJ2-5; v_gene: TRBV7-3; CDR3aa: CASSPTSSGETQYF
j_gene: TRBJ1-1; v_gene: TRBV5-1; CDR3aa: CASKGERRAFF
j_gene: TRBJ1-4; v_gene: TRBV29-1; CDR3aa: CSAGDEKLFF
j_gene: TRBJ2-2; v_gene: TRBV5-5; CDR3aa: CASSLTGDVNTGELFF